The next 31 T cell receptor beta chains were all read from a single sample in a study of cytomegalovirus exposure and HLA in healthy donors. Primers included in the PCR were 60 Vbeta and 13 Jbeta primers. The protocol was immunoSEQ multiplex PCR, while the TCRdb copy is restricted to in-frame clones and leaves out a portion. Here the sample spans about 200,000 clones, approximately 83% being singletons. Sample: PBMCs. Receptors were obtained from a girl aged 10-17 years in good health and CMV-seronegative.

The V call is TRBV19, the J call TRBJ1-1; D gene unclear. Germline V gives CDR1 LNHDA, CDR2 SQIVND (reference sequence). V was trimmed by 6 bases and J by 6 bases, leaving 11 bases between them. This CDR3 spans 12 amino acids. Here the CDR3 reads CASRHGVAEAFF. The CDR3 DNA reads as TGTGCCAGTAGACATGGAGTCGCTGAAGCTTTCTTT.

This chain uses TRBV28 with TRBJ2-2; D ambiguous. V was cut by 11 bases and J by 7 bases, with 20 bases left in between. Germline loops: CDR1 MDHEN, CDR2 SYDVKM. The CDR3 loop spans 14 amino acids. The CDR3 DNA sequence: TGTGCCTGCTGGTCCTCACTGCGTGTCGGGGAGCTGTTTTTT. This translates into CACWSSLRVGELFF.

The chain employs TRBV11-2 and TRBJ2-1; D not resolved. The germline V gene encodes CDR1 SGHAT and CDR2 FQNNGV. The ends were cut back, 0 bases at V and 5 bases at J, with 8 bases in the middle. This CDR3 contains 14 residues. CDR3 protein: CASSLEYSHNEQFF. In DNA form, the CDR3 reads TGTGCCAGCAGCTTAGAATACAGCCACAATGAGCAGTTCTTC.

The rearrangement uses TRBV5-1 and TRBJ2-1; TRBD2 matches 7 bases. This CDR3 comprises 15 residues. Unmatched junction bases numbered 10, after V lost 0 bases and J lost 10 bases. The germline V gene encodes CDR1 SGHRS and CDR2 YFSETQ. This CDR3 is CASSLVAGVEREQFF. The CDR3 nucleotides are TGCGCCAGCAGCTTGGTCGCGGGGGTTGAACGGGAGCAGTTCTTC.

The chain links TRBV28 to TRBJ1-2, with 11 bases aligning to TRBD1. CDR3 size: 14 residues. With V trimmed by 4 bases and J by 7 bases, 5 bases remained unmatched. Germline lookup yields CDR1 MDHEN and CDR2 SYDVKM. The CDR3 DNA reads TGTGCCAGCAGTTCGCCCGGGACAGGGGGTGGCTACACCTTC. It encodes CASSSPGTGGGYTF.

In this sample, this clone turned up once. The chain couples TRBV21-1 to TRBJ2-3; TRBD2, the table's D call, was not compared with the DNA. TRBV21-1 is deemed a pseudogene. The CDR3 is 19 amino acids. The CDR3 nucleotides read TGTGCCAGCAGCAAAAGCCTTGCGCCTAGCGGGGGGTTGACAGATACGCAGTATTTT. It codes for CASSKSLAPSGGLTDTQYF.

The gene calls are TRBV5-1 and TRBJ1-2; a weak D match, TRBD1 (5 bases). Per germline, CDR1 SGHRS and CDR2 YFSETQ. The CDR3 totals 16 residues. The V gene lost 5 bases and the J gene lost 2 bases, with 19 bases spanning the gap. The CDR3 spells CASRGGAFDGNYGYTF. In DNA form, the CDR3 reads TGCGCCAGCAGGGGGGGTGCCTTTGACGGGAACTATGGCTACACCTTC.

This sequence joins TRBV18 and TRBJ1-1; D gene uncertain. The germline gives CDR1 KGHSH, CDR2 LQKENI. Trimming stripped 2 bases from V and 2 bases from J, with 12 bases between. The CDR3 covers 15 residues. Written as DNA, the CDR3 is TGTGCCAGCTCACCAAGGGCCGGGAAAAACACTGAAGCTTTCTTT. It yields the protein CASSPRAGKNTEAFF. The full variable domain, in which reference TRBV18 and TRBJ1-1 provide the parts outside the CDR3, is NAGVMQNPRHLVRRRGQEARLRCSPMKGHSHVYWYRQLPEEGLKFMVYLQKENIIDESGMPKERFSAEFPKEGPSILRIQQVVRGDSAAYFCASSPRAGKNTEAFFGQGTRLTVV.

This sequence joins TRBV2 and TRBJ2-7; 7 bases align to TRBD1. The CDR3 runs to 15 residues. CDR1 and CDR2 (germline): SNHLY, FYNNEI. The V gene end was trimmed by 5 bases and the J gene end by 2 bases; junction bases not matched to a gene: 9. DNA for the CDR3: TGTGCCAGCAGTTCCTCCGGGACAGAAACCTACGAGCAGTACTTC. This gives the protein CASSSSGTETYEQYF.

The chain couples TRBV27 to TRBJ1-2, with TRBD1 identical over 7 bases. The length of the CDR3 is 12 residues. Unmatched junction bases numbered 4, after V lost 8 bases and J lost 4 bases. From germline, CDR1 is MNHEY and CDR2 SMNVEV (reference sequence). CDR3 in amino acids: CASRTGLYGYTF. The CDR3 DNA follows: TGTGCCAGCCGGACAGGCCTCTATGGCTACACCTTC.

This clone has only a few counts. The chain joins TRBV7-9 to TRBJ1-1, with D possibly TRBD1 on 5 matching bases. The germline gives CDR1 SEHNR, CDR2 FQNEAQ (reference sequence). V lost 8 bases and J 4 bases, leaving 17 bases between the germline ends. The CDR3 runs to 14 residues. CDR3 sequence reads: CASSGGARGTEAFF. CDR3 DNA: TGTGCCAGCTCGGGAGGGGCGCGGGGCACTGAAGCTTTCTTT.

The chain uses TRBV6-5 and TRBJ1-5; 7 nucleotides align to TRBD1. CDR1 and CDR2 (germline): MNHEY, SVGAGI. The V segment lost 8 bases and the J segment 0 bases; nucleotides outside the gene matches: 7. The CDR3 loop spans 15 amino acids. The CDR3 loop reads CASGGGGHSNQPQHF. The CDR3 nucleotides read TGTGCCAGCGGAGGGGGCGGCCATAGCAATCAGCCCCAGCATTTT.

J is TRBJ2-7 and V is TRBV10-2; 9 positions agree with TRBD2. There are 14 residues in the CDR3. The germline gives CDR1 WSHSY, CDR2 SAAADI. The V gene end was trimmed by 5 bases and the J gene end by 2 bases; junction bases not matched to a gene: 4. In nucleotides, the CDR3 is TGCGCCAGCAGTTGGACTAGCGCGACCTACGAGCAGTACTTC. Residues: CASSWTSATYEQYF.

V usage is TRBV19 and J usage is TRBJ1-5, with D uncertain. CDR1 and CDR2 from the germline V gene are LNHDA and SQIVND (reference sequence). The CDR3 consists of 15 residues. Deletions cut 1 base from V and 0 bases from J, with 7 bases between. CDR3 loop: CASSIGGVSNQPQHF. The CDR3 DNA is TGTGCCAGTAGTATAGGAGGCGTTAGCAATCAGCCCCAGCATTTT.

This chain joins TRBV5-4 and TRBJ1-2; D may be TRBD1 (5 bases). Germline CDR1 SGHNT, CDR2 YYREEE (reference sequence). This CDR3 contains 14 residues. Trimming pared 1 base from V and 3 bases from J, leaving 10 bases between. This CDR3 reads CASSLTGRDYGYTF. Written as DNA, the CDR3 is TGTGCCAGCAGCTTGACTGGCAGGGACTATGGCTACACCTTC. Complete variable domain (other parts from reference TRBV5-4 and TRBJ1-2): ETGVTQSPTHLIKTRGQQVTLRCSSQSGHNTVSWYQQALGQGPQFIFQYYREEENGRGNFPPRFSGLQFPNYSSELNVNALELDDSALYLCASSLTGRDYGYTFGSGTRLTVV.

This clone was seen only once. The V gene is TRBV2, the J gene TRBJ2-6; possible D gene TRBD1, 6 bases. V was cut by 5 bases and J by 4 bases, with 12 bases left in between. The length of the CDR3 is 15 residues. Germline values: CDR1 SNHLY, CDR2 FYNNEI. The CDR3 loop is CASSQRTAGANVLTF. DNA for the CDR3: TGTGCCAGCAGTCAGAGGACAGCCGGGGCCAACGTCCTGACTTTC.

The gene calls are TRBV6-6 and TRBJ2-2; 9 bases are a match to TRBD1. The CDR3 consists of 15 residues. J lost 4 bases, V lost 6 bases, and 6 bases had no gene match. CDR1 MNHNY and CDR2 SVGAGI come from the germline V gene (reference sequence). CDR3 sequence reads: CASSPGQGTTGELFF. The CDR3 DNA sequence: TGTGCCAGCAGCCCCGGACAGGGGACCACCGGGGAGCTGTTTTTT.

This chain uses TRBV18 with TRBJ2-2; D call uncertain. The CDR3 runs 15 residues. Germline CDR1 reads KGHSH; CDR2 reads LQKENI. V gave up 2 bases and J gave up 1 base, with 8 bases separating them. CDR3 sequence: CASSPLTLNTGELFF. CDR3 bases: TGTGCCAGCTCACCATTGACTCTGAACACCGGGGAGCTGTTTTTT.

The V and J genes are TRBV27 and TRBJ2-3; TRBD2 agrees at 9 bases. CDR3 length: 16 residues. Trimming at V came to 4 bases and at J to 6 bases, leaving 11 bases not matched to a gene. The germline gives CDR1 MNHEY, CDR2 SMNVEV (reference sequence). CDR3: CASSSPLAGSKDTQYF. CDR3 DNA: TGTGCCAGCAGTTCCCCTCTAGCGGGGTCTAAGGATACGCAGTATTTT.

In DNA, the CDR3 is TGTGCCAGTAAATTAACAGGGATCGGCACAGATACGCAGTATTTT. Amino acids: CASKLTGIGTDTQYF. V is TRBV19 and J is TRBJ2-3; TRBD1 is a possible D gene (6 bases). Germline CDR1 reads LNHDA; CDR2 reads SQIVND (reference sequence). V gave up 7 bases and J gave up 1 base, with 15 bases separating them. The CDR3 has 15 amino acids. The full variable domain, completed using reference TRBV19 and TRBJ2-3, is DGGITQSPKYLFRKEGQNVTLSCEQNLNHDAMYWYRQDPGQGLRLIYYSQIVNDFQKGDIAEGYSVSREKKESFPLTVTSAQKNPTAFYLCASKLTGIGTDTQYFGPGTRLTVL.

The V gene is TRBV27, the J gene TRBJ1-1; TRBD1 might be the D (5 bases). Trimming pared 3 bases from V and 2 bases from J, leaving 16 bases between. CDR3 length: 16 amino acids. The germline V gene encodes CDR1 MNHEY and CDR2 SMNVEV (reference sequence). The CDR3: CASSFGRQGGNTEAFF. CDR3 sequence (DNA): TGTGCCAGCAGTTTTGGCCGGCAGGGAGGTAACACTGAAGCTTTCTTT.

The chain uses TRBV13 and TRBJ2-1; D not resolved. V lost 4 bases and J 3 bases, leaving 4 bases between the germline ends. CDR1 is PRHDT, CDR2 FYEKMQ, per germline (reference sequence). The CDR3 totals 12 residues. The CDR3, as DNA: TGTGCCAGCAGCTCTAACTACAATGAGCAGTTCTTC. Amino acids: CASSSNYNEQFF.

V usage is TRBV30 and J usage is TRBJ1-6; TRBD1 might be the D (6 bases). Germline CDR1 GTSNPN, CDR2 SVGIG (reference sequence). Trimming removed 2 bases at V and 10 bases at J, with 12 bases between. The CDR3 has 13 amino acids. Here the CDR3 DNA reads TGTGCCTGGAGTCCGGGGACACCCTCACCCCTCCACTTT. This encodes CAWSPGTPSPLHF. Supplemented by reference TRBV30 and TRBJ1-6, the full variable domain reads SQTIHQWPATLVQPVGSPLSLECTVEGTSNPNLYWYRQAAGRGLQLLFYSVGIGQISSEVPQNLSASRPQDRQFILSSKKLLLSDSGFYLCAWSPGTPSPLHFGNGTRLTVT.

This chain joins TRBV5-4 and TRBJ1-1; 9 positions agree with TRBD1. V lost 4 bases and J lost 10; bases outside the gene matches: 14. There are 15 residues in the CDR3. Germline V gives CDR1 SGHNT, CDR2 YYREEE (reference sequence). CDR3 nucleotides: TGTGCCAGCAGCGAACCGGGGACAGGGATCCAAGGAGCTTTCTTT. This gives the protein CASSEPGTGIQGAFF.

The CDR3 region has the DNA TGTGCCACCAGTGAGTATTCGAGTAAAAACTCCTACGAGCAGTACTTC. This encodes CATSEYSSKNSYEQYF. The V call is TRBV15, the J call TRBJ2-7; no firm D call. V lost 6 bases, J lost 0 bases, and 18 bases lay in between. The CDR3 is 16 residues long. The germline CDR1 and CDR2 sequences are LNHNV and YYDKDF (reference sequence).

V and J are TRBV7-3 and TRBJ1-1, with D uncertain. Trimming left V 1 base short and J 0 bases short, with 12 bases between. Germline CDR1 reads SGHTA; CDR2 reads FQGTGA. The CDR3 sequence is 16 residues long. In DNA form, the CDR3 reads TGTGCCAGCAGCTTAAAAGGAGGTAATATGAACACTGAAGCTTTCTTT. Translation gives CASSLKGGNMNTEAFF. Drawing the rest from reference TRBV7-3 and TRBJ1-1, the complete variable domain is GAGVSQTPSNKVTEKGKYVELRCDPISGHTALYWYRQSLGQGPEFLIYFQGTGAADDSGLPNDRFFAVRPEGSVSTLKIQRTERGDSAVYLCASSLKGGNMNTEAFFGQGTRLTVV.

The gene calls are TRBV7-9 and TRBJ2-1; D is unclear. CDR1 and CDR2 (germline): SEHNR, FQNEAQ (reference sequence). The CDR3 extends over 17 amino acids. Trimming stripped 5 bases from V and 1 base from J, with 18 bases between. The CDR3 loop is CASSPQQSPSSYNEQFF. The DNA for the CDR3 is TGTGCCAGCAGCCCCCAACAATCCCCTTCATCCTACAATGAGCAGTTCTTC.

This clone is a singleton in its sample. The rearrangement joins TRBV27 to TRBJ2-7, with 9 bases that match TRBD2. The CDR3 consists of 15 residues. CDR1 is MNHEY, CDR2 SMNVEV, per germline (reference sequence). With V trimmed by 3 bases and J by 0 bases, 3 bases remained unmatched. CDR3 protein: CASSFTSGFSYEQYF. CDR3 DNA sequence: TGTGCCAGCAGTTTCACTAGCGGGTTCTCCTACGAGCAGTACTTC.

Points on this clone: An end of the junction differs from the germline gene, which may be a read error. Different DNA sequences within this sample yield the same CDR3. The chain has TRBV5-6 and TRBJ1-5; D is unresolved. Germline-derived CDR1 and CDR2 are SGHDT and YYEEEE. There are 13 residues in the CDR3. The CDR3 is CASSLGGSQPQHF. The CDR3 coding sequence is TGTGCCAGCAGCTTAGGAGGGAGTCAGCCCCAGCATTTC.

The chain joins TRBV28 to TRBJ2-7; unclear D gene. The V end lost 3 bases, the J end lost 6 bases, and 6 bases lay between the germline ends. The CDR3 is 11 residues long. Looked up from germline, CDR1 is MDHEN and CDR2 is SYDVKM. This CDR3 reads CASSLVGEQYF. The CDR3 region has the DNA TGTGCCAGCAGTTTGGTCGGCGAGCAGTACTTC.

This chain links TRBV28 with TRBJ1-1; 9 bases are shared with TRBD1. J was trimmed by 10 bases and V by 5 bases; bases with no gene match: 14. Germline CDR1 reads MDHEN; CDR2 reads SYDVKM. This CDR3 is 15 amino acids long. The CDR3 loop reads CASSLNRQGVVGAFF. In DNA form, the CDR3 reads TGTGCCAGCAGTCTCAATCGACAGGGGGTGGTGGGAGCTTTCTTT.